Listed below are T cell receptor beta chains from one sample, sequenced in a study of shared clonotypes between healthy human individuals. Clones were read by immunoSEQ multiplex PCR, and TCRdb kept only the in-frame ones, dropping some. The sample records about 680,000 clones, just over 90% being singletons. Sequencing used naive CD8+ T cells sorted from blood. These receptors were taken from a man aged 30-40 years in good health. CDR3s include the opening cysteine and the closing phenylalanine or tryptophan. A D gene is named only where the DNA matches it firmly. Size is omitted from some rows. Given values are once, few, many or a class for expanded clones.

abundance: .
d_gene: .
j_gene: TRBJ2-3
v_gene: TRBV2
CDR3aa: CASRETGWADTQYF
CDR3nt: TGTGCCAGCAGGGAAACAGGGTGGGCAGATACGCAGTATTTT

abundance: .
d_gene: .
j_gene: TRBJ1-1
v_gene: TRBV29-1
CDR3aa: CSVEDGLSNTEAFF
CDR3nt: TGCAGCGTTGAAGACGGACTATCGAACACTGAAGCTTTCTTT

abundance: .
d_gene: .
j_gene: TRBJ2-2
v_gene: TRBV9
CDR3aa: CASSVGGAGELFF
CDR3nt: TGTGCCAGCAGCGTAGGCGGGGCCGGGGAGCTGTTTTTT

abundance: .
d_gene: TRBD2
j_gene: TRBJ2-1
v_gene: TRBV27
CDR3aa: CASSTGGSRNEQFF
CDR3nt: TGTGCCAGCTCAACGGGCGGGAGCAGGAATGAGCAGTTCTTC

abundance: .
d_gene: .
j_gene: TRBJ2-7
v_gene: TRBV7-2
CDR3aa: CASSRWGSGFSYEQYF
CDR3nt: TGTGCCAGCAGCCGGTGGGGTAGCGGATTTTCCTACGAGCAGTACTTC

abundance: .
d_gene: TRBD2
j_gene: TRBJ2-1
v_gene: TRBV7-9
CDR3aa: CASSRGGSEQFF
CDR3nt: TGTGCCAGCAGCCGGGGGGGAAGTGAGCAGTTCTTC

abundance: .
d_gene: TRBD1
j_gene: TRBJ2-5
v_gene: TRBV9
CDR3aa: CASSPGGRETQYF
CDR3nt: TGTGCCAGCTCTCCAGGGGGCAGGGAGACCCAGTACTTC

abundance: .
d_gene: TRBD1
j_gene: TRBJ2-7
v_gene: TRBV13
CDR3aa: CASSLGTGGAEQYF
CDR3nt: TGTGCCAGCAGCCTCGGGACAGGGGGGGCCGAGCAGTACTTC

abundance: .
d_gene: .
j_gene: TRBJ1-2
v_gene: TRBV6-6
CDR3aa: CASSYSTRFYGYTF
CDR3nt: TGTGCCAGCAGTTACTCGACACGGTTCTATGGCTACACCTTC

abundance: .
d_gene: .
j_gene: TRBJ2-7
v_gene: TRBV11-3
CDR3aa: CASSLGSPAASYEQYF
CDR3nt: TGTGCCAGCAGCTTAGGGTCGCCAGCAGCCTCCTACGAGCAGTACTTC

abundance: few
d_gene: TRBD2
j_gene: TRBJ2-7
v_gene: TRBV28
CDR3aa: CASSTSVGLEGEQYF
CDR3nt: TGTGCCAGCAGTACTAGCGTAGGGTTGGAAGGCGAGCAGTACTTC

abundance: .
d_gene: TRBD1
j_gene: TRBJ2-5
v_gene: TRBV28
CDR3aa: CASSSVTGDPGETQYF
CDR3nt: TGTGCCAGCAGTTCCGTTACAGGGGATCCTGGGGAGACCCAGTACTTC

abundance: .
d_gene: TRBD2
j_gene: TRBJ2-1
v_gene: TRBV28
CDR3aa: CASSFRIQREGHYNEQFF
CDR3nt: TGTGCCAGCAGTTTCCGAATACAGCGGGAGGGCCACTACAATGAGCAGTTCTTC